This TCR beta chain is drawn from a study of T cell repertoires in cytomegalovirus infection. Overall study context: HLA-B-restricted CMV epitopes that are well studied, plus recently identified HLA-C-restricted ones, were used by the study. Points from the study as a whole: Ex vivo, HLA-C-restricted CMV-specific TCR beta clonotypes prevailed over the rest of the response.

Comment on this clonotype: Its target is unknown.

CDR1 MGHRA and CDR2 YSYEKL come from the germline V gene. Trimming shortened V by 1 base and J by 6 bases, and 18 bases separated the two germline ends. CDR3 length: 17 residues. TCRdb reprocessed the reads via MiXCR and lists one record per CDR3 protein. There are fewer than 1,000,000 distinct CDR3 sequences in the sample; 31% occur only once, and around 15% lies in the top ten. Sample: cultured CD8+ T cells from PBMCs, taken from culture after CMV antigen stimulation. The sequence was obtained from a human donor in good health (CMV status not recorded). Some clones in this sample may be carry-over from other donors' samples. The chain employs TRBV4-1 and TRBJ1-4; D ambiguous. The CDR3 protein is CASSQVPKALRDEKLFF. Written as DNA, the CDR3 is TGCGCCAGCAGCCAAGTGCCAAAGGCCCTACGGGATGAAAAACTGTTTTTT.